This is a list of T cell receptor beta chains from one sample in a study of blood T cells in healthy people across ages. TCRdb re-analysed the 5' RACE reads in MiXCR, keeping a single row per CDR3 protein. In the table there are fewer than 2,000,000 distinct CDR3 sequences, about 39% of which are singletons. The sample consisted of blood. These receptors all stem from a human donor in good health. Both conserved end residues are part of each CDR3. D genes are given only for firm matches. Not all rows give a size; the values are once, few, many and, for expanded clones, a class.

clone_size: NA; j_call: TRBJ1-2; v_call: TRBV5-1; d_call: NA; cdr3_aa: CASSLGGGEFNYGYTF; cdr3_nt: TGCGCCAGCAGCTTGGGCGGGGGCGAATTCAACTATGGCTACACCTTC
clone_size: NA; j_call: TRBJ2-2; v_call: TRBV7-2; d_call: NA; cdr3_aa: CASSLRREAGTGELFF; cdr3_nt: TGTGCCAGCAGCTTACGACGGGAAGCGGGCACCGGGGAGCTGTTTTTT
clone_size: once; j_call: TRBJ2-3; v_call: TRBV7-3; d_call: TRBD2; cdr3_aa: CAGSPPGSGGYDTQYF; cdr3_nt: TGTGCCGGCAGCCCTCCTGGTAGCGGGGGGTATGATACGCAGTATTTT
clone_size: few; j_call: TRBJ2-3; v_call: TRBV2; d_call: NA; cdr3_aa: CASRKGHLGDTQYF; cdr3_nt: TGTGCCAGCAGGAAAGGACACCTGGGAGATACGCAGTATTTT
clone_size: NA; j_call: TRBJ2-1; v_call: TRBV18; d_call: NA; cdr3_aa: CASSPQDSSYNEQFF; cdr3_nt: TGTGCCAGCTCACCTCAGGACAGCAGCTACAATGAGCAGTTCTTC
clone_size: few; j_call: TRBJ2-3; v_call: TRBV7-8; d_call: NA; cdr3_aa: CASSLPLGAADTQYF; cdr3_nt: TGTGCCAGCAGCTTACCTCTGGGGGCTGCAGATACGCAGTATTTT
clone_size: NA; j_call: TRBJ1-4; v_call: TRBV5-1; d_call: NA; cdr3_aa: CASSFGDNEKLFF; cdr3_nt: TGCGCCAGCAGCTTTGGTGATAATGAAAAACTGTTTTTT
clone_size: few; j_call: TRBJ2-5; v_call: TRBV10-3; d_call: NA; cdr3_aa: CAISESGTPAETQYF; cdr3_nt: TGTGCCATCAGTGAGTCGGGGACTCCTGCGGAGACCCAGTACTTC
clone_size: NA; j_call: TRBJ2-1; v_call: TRBV7-3; d_call: TRBD1; cdr3_aa: CASSLRQGAGFEQFF; cdr3_nt: TGTGCCAGCAGCTTAAGGCAGGGGGCTGGATTTGAGCAGTTCTTC
clone_size: NA; j_call: TRBJ2-1; v_call: TRBV10-3; d_call: TRBD1; cdr3_aa: CATQGAVSNEQFF; cdr3_nt: TGTGCCACACAGGGGGCGGTTAGCAATGAGCAGTTCTTC
clone_size: NA; j_call: TRBJ2-1; v_call: TRBV12-3/TRBV12-4; d_call: TRBD2; cdr3_aa: CASSGGYGAGGLYNEQFF; cdr3_nt: TGTGCCAGCAGCGGCGGATATGGAGCGGGGGGGCTGTACAATGAGCAGTTCTTC
clone_size: NA; j_call: TRBJ2-5; v_call: TRBV7-8; d_call: NA; cdr3_aa: CAGTSGAGTQETQYF; cdr3_nt: TGTGCCGGCACCTCGGGGGCAGGGACGCAAGAGACCCAGTACTTC
clone_size: NA; j_call: TRBJ2-7; v_call: TRBV6-5; d_call: TRBD2; cdr3_aa: CASSCVGPGGYEQYF; cdr3_nt: TGTGCCAGCAGTTGCGTAGGACCGGGAGGCTACGAGCAGTACTTC
clone_size: few; j_call: TRBJ1-1; v_call: TRBV21-1; d_call: NA; cdr3_aa: CASSSRTDPNTEAFF; cdr3_nt: TGTGCCAGCAGCTCCCGGACAGACCCGAACACTGAAGCTTTCTTT
clone_size: NA; j_call: TRBJ2-1; v_call: TRBV5-6; d_call: NA; cdr3_aa: CASSLADWGNEQFF; cdr3_nt: TGTGCCAGCAGCTTGGCAGATTGGGGCAATGAGCAGTTCTTC
clone_size: few; j_call: TRBJ2-3; v_call: TRBV6-6; d_call: TRBD1; cdr3_aa: CASNSPGQGSYTQYF; cdr3_nt: TGTGCCAGCAATTCTCCGGGACAGGGGTCTTATACGCAGTATTTT
clone_size: few; j_call: TRBJ1-6; v_call: TRBV2; d_call: NA; cdr3_aa: CASNARQNSNSPLHF; cdr3_nt: TGTGCCAGCAACGCAAGACAGAACTCCAATTCACCCCTCCACTTT
clone_size: few; j_call: TRBJ1-1; v_call: TRBV12-3/TRBV12-4; d_call: NA; cdr3_aa: CASRRDTGGTEAFF; cdr3_nt: TGTGCCAGCCGGAGGGACACCGGCGGCACTGAAGCTTTCTTT
clone_size: NA; j_call: TRBJ1-1; v_call: TRBV4-1; d_call: TRBD1; cdr3_aa: CASSREGQGNTEAFF; cdr3_nt: TGCGCCAGCAGCCGGGAGGGACAGGGGAACACTGAAGCTTTCTTT
clone_size: NA; j_call: TRBJ1-2; v_call: TRBV20-1; d_call: NA; cdr3_aa: CSAPFRRGAAGYTF; cdr3_nt: TGCAGTGCTCCCTTCAGGCGGGGGGCGGCTGGCTACACCTTC
clone_size: NA; j_call: TRBJ2-6; v_call: TRBV3-1; d_call: NA; cdr3_aa: CANSPPSGANVLTF; cdr3_nt: TGTGCCAACAGTCCCCCATCTGGGGCCAACGTCCTGACTTTC
clone_size: NA; j_call: TRBJ1-4; v_call: TRBV18; d_call: TRBD1; cdr3_aa: CASSPPMIGGCQSCPGEKLFF; cdr3_nt: TGTGCCAGCTCACCACCGATGATAGGGGGCTGTCAGTCATGCCCCGGGGAAAAACTGTTTTTT
clone_size: many; j_call: TRBJ2-1; v_call: TRBV9; d_call: NA; cdr3_aa: CASSVGYRNEQFF; cdr3_nt: TGTGCCAGCAGCGTAGGTTACCGAAATGAGCAGTTCTTC
clone_size: NA; j_call: TRBJ2-7; v_call: TRBV30; d_call: NA; cdr3_aa: CAWSALTVERTYEQYF; cdr3_nt: TGTGCCTGGAGTGCCTTGACCGTTGAACGAACCTACGAGCAGTACTTC
clone_size: few; j_call: TRBJ1-5; v_call: TRBV12-3/TRBV12-4; d_call: NA; cdr3_aa: CASSTFQGPGQPQHF; cdr3_nt: TGTGCCAGCAGTACCTTTCAGGGGCCCGGGCAGCCCCAGCATTTT
clone_size: once; j_call: TRBJ2-3; v_call: TRBV2; d_call: TRBD2; cdr3_aa: CASIDYTGGGTDTQYF; cdr3_nt: TGTGCCAGCATTGATTATACCGGGGGGGGCACAGATACGCAGTATTTT
clone_size: NA; j_call: TRBJ2-5; v_call: TRBV18; d_call: NA; cdr3_aa: CASSPGMRQETQYF; cdr3_nt: TGTGCCAGCTCACCGGGTATGAGACAAGAGACCCAGTACTTC
clone_size: NA; j_call: TRBJ2-1; v_call: TRBV7-6; d_call: NA; cdr3_aa: CASMAGGGQDEQFF; cdr3_nt: TGTGCCAGCATGGCAGGGGGGGGGCAGGATGAGCAGTTCTTC
clone_size: NA; j_call: TRBJ2-1; v_call: TRBV7-3; d_call: TRBD1; cdr3_aa: CASSPGTGHYNEQFF; cdr3_nt: TGTGCCAGCAGCCCCGGGACAGGCCATTACAATGAGCAGTTCTTC
clone_size: NA; j_call: TRBJ2-7; v_call: TRBV28; d_call: NA; cdr3_aa: CASSDWRDVEQYF; cdr3_nt: TGTGCCAGCAGTGACTGGCGAGATGTCGAGCAGTACTTC